The following is a TCR beta chain sequence with its context. This entry belongs to a study of CD8 T cells in Susac syndrome. About 0.45 to 1 ug RNA was reverse transcribed with random hexamers. In TCRdb, the immunoSEQ multiplex PCR reads were re-called with MiXCR into one record per CDR3 protein. The sample lists some 75,000 distinct CDR3 sequences; 93% were seen once. Negative isolation yielded the CD8+ and CD4+ T cells, while FACS enriched the TEMRA cells. CDR1 and CDR2 (germline): MNHEY, SVGEGT. The length of the CDR3 is 15 residues. Trimming cost V 7 bases and J 5 bases; bases outside gene matches: 11.

The rearrangement joins TRBV6-2 or TRBV6-3 to TRBJ2-1, with 7 bases aligning to TRBD1. This clonotype was sampled from a human donor with Susac syndrome. The sequenced sample was CD8+ T cells from PBMCs. CDR3 sequence reads: CASIAGRGYHNEQFF. The CDR3 DNA is TGTGCCAGCATTGCCGGCAGGGGGTACCACAATGAGCAGTTCTTC.